This TCR beta chain stems from a study of Ad26.COV2.S vaccination and SARS-CoV-2 variants (dated by TCRdb to about 2021). Background for the entire study: Vaccine-arm donors came from COV1001, a multicentre, randomized, double-blind, placebo-controlled phase I-IIa trial of Ad26.COV2.S in healthy adults. The TCR-sequenced set comprised approximately 32 samples: some 20 Ad26.COV2.S vaccine recipients, 5 placebo recipients and 8 SARS-CoV-2 convalescent individuals. Participants in the trial were split at random into five groups of five each, receiving low-dose or high-dose Ad26.COV2.S once or twice, or else placebo on both occasions. Ad26.COV2.S was administered intramuscularly at 5 x 10^10 or 1 x 10^11 viral particles, either as a single shot or as two shots given 56 days apart. Investigators did not know the trial group allocation while performing experiments and assessing outcomes. TCRbeta repertoire sequencing was used to assess the specificity and breadth of SARS-CoV-2-reactive T cell receptors after Ad26.COV2.S vaccination.

With respect to this clone: Its binding antigen is unknown. Per-base qualities were not stored, and no clone one base away is much larger.

From the cysteine through the phenylalanine, the CDR3 covers 15 amino acids. This entry keeps only the CDR3 DNA: 45 bases, framed from base 1. Germline trimming: 4 bases from V, 3 bases from J; junction bases outside gene matches: 4. The germline V gene sets CDR1 to SGHAT and CDR2 to FQNNGV. The sample's treatment or condition label is to be understood as: roughly 20 received Ad26.COV2.S at low or high dose, single or two shots; about 5 received placebo; per-sample allocation not given. Repertoires of vaccine and placebo recipients were sequenced from samples collected on day 63 after the first injection. Between 29 July and 7 August 2020, Cohort 1b enrolled 25 adults aged 18-55 years at one site in Boston, USA. Ad26.COV2.S was a replication-incompetent adenovirus type 26 vector expressing a prefusion-stabilized SARS-CoV-2 spike protein from the original Wuhan strain. Points the paper makes about the study in general: Vaccine and placebo recipients had similar non-spike TCR breadth, a finding consistent with the vaccine containing only spike. After vaccination, substantial breadth of spike-specific CD8+ and CD4+ T cell responses was reported. Higher spike-specific TCR breadth was observed in Ad26.COV2.S recipients than in placebo recipients (P = 0.0014). It was noted by the authors that total T cell responses may have been underestimated by the TCR breadth and depth analyses. Comparing responses between vaccine doses or regimens was not something the study was powered to do.

TCRbeta CDR3 regions were sequenced with the immunoSEQ Assay. After extraction, genomic DNA underwent amplification by bias-controlled multiplex PCR, followed by high-throughput sequencing. For the original study's pipeline: To quantify the absolute abundance of each unique TCRbeta CDR3 region, sequences were collapsed and filtered. T cell fraction was estimated by normalization of TCRbeta template counts to usable DNA, with usable DNA being measured through amplification of reference genes present in all nucleated cells. Repertoire TCRs were annotated as SARS-CoV-2-specific by exact matching of V gene, CDR3 amino acid sequence and J gene to a known reactive TCR set. The reference SARS-CoV-2 TCR set was derived from MIRA and filtered for enrichment in COVID-19-positive ImmuneCODE repertoires, a step that removed public or cross-reactive TCRs. Drawing on the MIRA antigens, annotated TCRs were analysed further at the level of specific ORF or position within ORF. Breadth was defined as the number of annotated unique rearrangements divided by the total number of unique productive rearrangements, and depth was defined as the summed frequency of the annotated unique rearrangements. Group comparisons of TCR breadth used two-sided Wilcoxon rank-sum tests. TCRdb retrieved this table from immuneACCESS and kept in-frame rearrangements only. Not all clones are present; in checked studies, unresolved V genes account for under half, and no reason is known for the remainder. D and trimming were read from the DNA, whereas the V and J calls and clone size are those reported in that table. The sample yields hundreds of thousands of clones; 80% to 95% were counted once. The biggest ten clones account for 12% of the sample.

The starting material was peripheral blood, obtained in a trial of Ad26.COV2.S vaccine versus placebo. The sequence was collected from a person between 18 and 59 years old who received the Ad26.COV2.S COVID-19 vaccine or a placebo. The sequence joins TRBV11-2 to TRBJ2-1; 9 central bases correspond to TRBD1. The CDR3 protein is CASSSGTGLYNEQFF. The DNA reads TGTGCCAGCAGCTCCGGGACAGGGCTCTACAATGAGCAGTTCTTC.